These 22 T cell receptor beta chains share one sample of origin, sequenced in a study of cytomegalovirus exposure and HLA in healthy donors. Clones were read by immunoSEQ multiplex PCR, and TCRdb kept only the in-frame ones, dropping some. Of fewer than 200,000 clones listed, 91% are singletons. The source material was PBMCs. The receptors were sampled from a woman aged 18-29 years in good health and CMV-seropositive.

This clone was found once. CDR3: CASSQEAGATYEQYF. The CDR3 nucleotides read TGCGCCAGCAGCCAAGAAGCGGGCGCGACCTACGAGCAGTACTTC. The chain couples TRBV4-3 to TRBJ2-7; D may be TRBD2 (6 bases). The CDR3 spans 15 residues. Between the trimmed V and J ends, which lost 0 bases and 2 bases, there was a span of 11 bases. Germline CDR1 LGHNA, CDR2 YSLEER.

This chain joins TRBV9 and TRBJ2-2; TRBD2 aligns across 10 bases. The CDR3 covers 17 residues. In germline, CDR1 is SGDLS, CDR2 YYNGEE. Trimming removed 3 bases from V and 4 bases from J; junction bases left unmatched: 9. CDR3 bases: TGTGCCAGCAGCGGGCCTCAAGCGGGAGGGCCCACCGGGGAGCTGTTTTTT. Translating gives CASSGPQAGGPTGELFF.

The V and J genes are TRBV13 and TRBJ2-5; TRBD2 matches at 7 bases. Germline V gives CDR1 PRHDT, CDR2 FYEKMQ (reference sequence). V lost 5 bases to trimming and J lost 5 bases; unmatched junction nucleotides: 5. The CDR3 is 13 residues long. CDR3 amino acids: CASSGGREETQYF. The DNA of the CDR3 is TGTGCCAGCAGCGGGGGGAGGGAGGAGACCCAGTACTTC.

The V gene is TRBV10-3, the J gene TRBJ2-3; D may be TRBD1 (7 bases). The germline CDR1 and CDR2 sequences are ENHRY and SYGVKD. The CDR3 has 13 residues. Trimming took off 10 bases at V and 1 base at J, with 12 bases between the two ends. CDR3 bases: TGTGCCACCCAGGGGGGCGGCACAGATACGCAGTATTTT. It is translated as CATQGGGTDTQYF.

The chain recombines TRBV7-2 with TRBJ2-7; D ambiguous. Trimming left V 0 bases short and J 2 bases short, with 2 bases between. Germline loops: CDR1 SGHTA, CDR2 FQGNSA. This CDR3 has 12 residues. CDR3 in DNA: TGTGCCAGCAGCTTAGCCACCTACGAGCAGTACTTC. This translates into CASSLATYEQYF.

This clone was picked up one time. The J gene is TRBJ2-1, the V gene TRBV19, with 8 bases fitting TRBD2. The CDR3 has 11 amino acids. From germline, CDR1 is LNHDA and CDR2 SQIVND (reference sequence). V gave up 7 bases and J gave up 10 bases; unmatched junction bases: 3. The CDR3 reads CASTPGGEQFF. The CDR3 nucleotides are TGTGCCAGTACCCCGGGAGGGGAGCAGTTCTTC.

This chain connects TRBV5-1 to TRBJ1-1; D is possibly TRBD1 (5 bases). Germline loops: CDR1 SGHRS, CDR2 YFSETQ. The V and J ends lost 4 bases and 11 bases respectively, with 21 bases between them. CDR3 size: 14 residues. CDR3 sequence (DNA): TGCGCCAGCAGCGCGGGGACCGACCGTGGTTCTGCTTTCTTT. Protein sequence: CASSAGTDRGSAFF.

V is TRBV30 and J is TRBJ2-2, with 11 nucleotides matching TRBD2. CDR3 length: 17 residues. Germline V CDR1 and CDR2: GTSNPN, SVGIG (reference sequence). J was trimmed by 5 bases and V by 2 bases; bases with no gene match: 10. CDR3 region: CAWSNLLAGGLTGELFF. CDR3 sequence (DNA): TGTGCCTGGAGTAACCTCCTAGCGGGGGGCCTAACCGGGGAGCTGTTTTTT. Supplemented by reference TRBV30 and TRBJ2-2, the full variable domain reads SQTIHQWPATLVQPVGSPLSLECTVEGTSNPNLYWYRQAAGRGLQLLFYSVGIGQISSEVPQNLSASRPQDRQFILSSKKLLLSDSGFYLCAWSNLLAGGLTGELFFGEGSRLTVL.

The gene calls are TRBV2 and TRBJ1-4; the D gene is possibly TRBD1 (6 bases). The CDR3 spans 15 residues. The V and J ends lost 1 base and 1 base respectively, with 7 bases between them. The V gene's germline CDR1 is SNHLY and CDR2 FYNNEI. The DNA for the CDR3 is TGTGCCAGCAGTGAAGGAGGGGGAACTAATGAAAAACTGTTTTTT. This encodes CASSEGGGTNEKLFF.

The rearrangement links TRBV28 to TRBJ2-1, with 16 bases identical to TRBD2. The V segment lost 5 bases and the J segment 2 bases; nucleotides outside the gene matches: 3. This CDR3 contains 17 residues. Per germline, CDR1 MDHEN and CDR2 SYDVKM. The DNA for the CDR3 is TGTGCCAGCAGTACCGGGACTAGCGGGAGGGCCTACAATGAGCAGTTCTTC. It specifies CASSTGTSGRAYNEQFF.

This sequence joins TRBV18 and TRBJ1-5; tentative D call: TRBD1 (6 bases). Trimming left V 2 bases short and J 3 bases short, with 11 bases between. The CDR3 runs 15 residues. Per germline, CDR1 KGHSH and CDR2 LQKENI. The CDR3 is CASSPGGADNQPQHF. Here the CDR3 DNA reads TGTGCCAGCTCACCAGGGGGCGCGGACAATCAGCCCCAGCATTTT.

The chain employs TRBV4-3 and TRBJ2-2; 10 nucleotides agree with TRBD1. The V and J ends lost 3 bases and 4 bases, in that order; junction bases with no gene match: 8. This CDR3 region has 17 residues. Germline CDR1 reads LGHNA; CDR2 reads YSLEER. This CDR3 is CASSHLTGTGATGELFF. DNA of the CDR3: TGCGCCAGCAGCCACCTTACCGGGACAGGGGCCACCGGGGAGCTGTTTTTT.

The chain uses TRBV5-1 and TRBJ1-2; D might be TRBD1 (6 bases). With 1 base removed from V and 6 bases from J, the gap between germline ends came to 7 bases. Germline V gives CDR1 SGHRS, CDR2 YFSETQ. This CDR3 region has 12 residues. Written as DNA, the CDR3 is TGCGCCAGCAGCTTGCCAGGGGATGGCTACACCTTC. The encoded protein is CASSLPGDGYTF. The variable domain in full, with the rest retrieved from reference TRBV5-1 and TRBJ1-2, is KAGVTQTPRYLIKTRGQQVTLSCSPISGHRSVSWYQQTPGQGLQFLFEYFSETQRNKGNFPGRFSGRQFSNSRSEMNVSTLELGDSALYLCASSLPGDGYTFGSGTRLTVV.

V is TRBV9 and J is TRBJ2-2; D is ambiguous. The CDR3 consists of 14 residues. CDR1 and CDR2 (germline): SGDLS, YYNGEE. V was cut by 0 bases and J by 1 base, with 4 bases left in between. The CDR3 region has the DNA TGTGCCAGCAGCGTAGCAGGGAACACCGGGGAGCTGTTTTTT. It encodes CASSVAGNTGELFF.

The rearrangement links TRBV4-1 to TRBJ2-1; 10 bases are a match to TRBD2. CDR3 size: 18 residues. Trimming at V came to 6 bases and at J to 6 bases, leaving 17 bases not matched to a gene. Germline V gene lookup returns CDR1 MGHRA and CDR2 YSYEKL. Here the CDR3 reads CASRRTSGPTKKTNEQFF. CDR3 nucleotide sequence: TGCGCCAGCAGACGGACTAGCGGCCCCACAAAGAAGACCAATGAGCAGTTCTTC.

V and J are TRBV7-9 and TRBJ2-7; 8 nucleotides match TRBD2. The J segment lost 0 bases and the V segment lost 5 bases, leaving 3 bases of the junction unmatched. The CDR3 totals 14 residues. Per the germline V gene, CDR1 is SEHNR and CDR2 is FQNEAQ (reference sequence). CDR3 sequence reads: CASSRSGGSYEQYF. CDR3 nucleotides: TGTGCCAGCAGCCGCAGCGGGGGCTCCTACGAGCAGTACTTC.

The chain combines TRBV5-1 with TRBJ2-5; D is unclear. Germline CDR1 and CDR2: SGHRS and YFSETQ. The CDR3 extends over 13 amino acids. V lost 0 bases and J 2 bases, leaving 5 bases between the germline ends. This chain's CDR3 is CASSLGRQETQYF. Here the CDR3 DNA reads TGCGCCAGCAGCTTGGGGCGGCAAGAGACCCAGTACTTC. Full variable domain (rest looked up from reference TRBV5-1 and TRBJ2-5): KAGVTQTPRYLIKTRGQQVTLSCSPISGHRSVSWYQQTPGQGLQFLFEYFSETQRNKGNFPGRFSGRQFSNSRSEMNVSTLELGDSALYLCASSLGRQETQYFGPGTRLLVL.

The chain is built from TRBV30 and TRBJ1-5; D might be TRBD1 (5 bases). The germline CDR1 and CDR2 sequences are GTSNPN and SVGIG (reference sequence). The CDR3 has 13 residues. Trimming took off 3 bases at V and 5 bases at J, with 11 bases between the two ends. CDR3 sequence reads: CAWRRKGDQPQHF. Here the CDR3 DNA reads TGTGCCTGGAGACGGAAAGGGGATCAGCCCCAGCATTTT.

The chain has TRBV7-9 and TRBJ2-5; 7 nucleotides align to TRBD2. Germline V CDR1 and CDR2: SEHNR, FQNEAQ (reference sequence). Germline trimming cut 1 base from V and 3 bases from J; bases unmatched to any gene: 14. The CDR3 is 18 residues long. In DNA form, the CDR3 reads TGTGCCAGCAGCTTAGGGGGACTACTACTGGGGGAGAAAGAGACCCAGTACTTC. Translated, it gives CASSLGGLLLGEKETQYF. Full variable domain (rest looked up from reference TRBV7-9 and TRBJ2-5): DTGVSQNPRHKITKRGQNVTFRCDPISEHNRLYWYRQTLGQGPEFLTYFQNEAQLEKSRLLSDRFSAERPKGSFSTLEIQRTEQGDSAMYLCASSLGGLLLGEKETQYFGPGTRLLVL.

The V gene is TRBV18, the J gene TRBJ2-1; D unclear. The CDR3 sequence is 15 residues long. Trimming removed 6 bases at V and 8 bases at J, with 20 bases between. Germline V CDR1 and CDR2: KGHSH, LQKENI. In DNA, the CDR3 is TGTGCCAGCTCGCACGGGTCTAGAACCTCCTATGAGCAGTTCTTC. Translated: CASSHGSRTSYEQFF.

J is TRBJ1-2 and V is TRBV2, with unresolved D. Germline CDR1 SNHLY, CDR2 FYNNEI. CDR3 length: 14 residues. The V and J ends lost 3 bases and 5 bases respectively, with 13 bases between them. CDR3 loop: CASSDWEARYGYTF. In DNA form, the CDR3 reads TGTGCCAGCAGTGATTGGGAGGCTAGGTATGGCTACACCTTC.

The DNA for the CDR3 is TGCGCCAGCAGTGAGCAGGGTAGCGGGTCCTACGAGCAGTACTTC. Translating gives CASSEQGSGSYEQYF. The J gene is TRBJ2-7, the V gene TRBV10-1, with 7 positions matching TRBD2. This CDR3 is built from 15 residues. V shed 2 bases and J 1 base; nucleotides not matched to a gene: 5. The germline CDR1 and CDR2 sequences are WNHNN and SYGVQD (reference sequence).